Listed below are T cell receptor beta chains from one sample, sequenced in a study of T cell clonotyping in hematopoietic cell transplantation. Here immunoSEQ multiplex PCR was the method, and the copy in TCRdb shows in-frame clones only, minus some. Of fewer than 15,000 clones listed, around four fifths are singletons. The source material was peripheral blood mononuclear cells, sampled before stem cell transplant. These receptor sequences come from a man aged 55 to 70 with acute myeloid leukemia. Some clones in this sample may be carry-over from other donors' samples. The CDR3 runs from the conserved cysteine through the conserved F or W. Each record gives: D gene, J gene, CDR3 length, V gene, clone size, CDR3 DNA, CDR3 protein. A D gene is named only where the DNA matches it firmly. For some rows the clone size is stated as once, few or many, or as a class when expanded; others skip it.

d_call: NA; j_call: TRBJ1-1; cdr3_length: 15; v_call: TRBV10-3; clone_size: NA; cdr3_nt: TGTGCCATCACCACAGGAGGGCAGGAGAACACTGAAGCTTTCTTT; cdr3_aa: CAITTGGQENTEAFF
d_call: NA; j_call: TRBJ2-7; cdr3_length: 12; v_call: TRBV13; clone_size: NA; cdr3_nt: TGTGCCAGCAGCCTAGGGGGAGACGAGCAGTACTTC; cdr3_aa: CASSLGGDEQYF
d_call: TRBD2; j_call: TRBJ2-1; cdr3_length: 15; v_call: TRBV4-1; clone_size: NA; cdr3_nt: TGCGCCAGCAGCTTCCGGGGGCGGGGGGGCGATGAGCAGTTCTTC; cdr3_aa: CASSFRGRGGDEQFF
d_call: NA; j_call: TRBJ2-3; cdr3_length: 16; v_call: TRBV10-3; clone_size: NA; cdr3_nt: TGTGCCATCAGCCCTGCGACAGGAACGGGCACAGATACGCAGTATTTT; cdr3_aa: CAISPATGTGTDTQYF
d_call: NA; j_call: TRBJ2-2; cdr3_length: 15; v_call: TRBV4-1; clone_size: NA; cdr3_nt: TGCGCCAGCAGCCAAGATGAGGTTTTCACCGGGGAGCTGTTTTTT; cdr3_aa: CASSQDEVFTGELFF
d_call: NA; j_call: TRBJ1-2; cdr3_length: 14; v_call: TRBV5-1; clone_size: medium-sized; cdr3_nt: TGCGCCAGCAGCTTTGGGGATACCAGGGATGGCTACACCTTC; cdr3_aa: CASSFGDTRDGYTF
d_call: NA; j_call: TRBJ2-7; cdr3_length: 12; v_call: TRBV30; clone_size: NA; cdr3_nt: TGTGCCTGGAGTAGGTCGCCCTACGAGCAGTACTTC; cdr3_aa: CAWSRSPYEQYF
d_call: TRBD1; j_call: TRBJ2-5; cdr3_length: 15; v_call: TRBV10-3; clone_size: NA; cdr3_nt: TGTGCCATCAGGGATACAGGGGTGGGCAGAGAGACCCAGTACTTC; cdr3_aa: CAIRDTGVGRETQYF
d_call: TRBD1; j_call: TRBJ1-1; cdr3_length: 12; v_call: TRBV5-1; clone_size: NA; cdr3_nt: TGCGCCAGCAGCTTGGACAGGGGCTTGGCTTTCTTT; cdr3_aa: CASSLDRGLAFF
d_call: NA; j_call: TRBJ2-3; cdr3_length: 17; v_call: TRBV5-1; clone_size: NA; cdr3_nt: TGCGCCAGCAGCTTGGCTACGGCGGGGCCTCGCACAGATACGCAGTATTTT; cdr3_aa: CASSLATAGPRTDTQYF
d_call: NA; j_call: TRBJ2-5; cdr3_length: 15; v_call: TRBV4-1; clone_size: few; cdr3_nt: TGCGCCAGCAGCCCGGACCAGGGGATGTTAGAGACCCAGTACTTC; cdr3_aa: CASSPDQGMLETQYF
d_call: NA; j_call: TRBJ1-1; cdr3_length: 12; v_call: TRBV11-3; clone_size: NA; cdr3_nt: TGTGCCAGCAGTTCTTATAACGGGGACGCTTTCTTT; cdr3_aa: CASSSYNGDAFF
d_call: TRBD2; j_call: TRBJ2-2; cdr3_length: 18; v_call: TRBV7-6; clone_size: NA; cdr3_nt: TGTGCCAGCAGCCTCCCAACTAGCGGGGGGGCTGTCACCGGGGAGCTGTTTTTT; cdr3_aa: CASSLPTSGGAVTGELFF
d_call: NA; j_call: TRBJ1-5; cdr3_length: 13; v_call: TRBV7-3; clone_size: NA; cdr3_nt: TGTGCCAGCAGCTTAGAGGGGGGCCAGCCCCAGCATTTT; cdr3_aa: CASSLEGGQPQHF
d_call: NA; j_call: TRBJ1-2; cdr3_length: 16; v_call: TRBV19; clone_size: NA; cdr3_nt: TGTGCCAGTAGTACCGCAGGCCCCGCACGGGTTTATGGCTACACCTTC; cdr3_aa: CASSTAGPARVYGYTF
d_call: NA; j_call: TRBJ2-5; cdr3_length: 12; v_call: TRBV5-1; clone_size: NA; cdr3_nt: TGCGCCAGCAGCTCACATCAAGAGACCCAGTACTTC; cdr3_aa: CASSSHQETQYF
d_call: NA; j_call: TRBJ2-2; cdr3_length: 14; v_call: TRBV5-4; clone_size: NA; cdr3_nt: TGTGCCAGCAGCTTCGAAGGTCAGCACGGGGAGCTGTTTTTT; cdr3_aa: CASSFEGQHGELFF
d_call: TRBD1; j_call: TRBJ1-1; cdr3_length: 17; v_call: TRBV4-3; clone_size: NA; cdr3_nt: TGCGCCAGCAGCCAAGCCCTAGAGACAGGGTGGCACACTGAAGCTTTCTTT; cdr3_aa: CASSQALETGWHTEAFF
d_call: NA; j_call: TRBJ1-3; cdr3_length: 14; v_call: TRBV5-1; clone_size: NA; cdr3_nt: TGCGCCAGCAGCTTACGGGACGGGGGAAACACCATATATTTT; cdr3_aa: CASSLRDGGNTIYF
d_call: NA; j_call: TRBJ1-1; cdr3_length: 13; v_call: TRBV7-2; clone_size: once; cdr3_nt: TGTGCCAGCAGCTTAGCTTGGACAGTTGAAGCTTTCTTT; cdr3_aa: CASSLAWTVEAFF
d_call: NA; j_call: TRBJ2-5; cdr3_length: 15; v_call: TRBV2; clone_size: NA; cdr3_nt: TGTGCCAGCAGGAAGGGAGCTAATACCCAAGAGACCCAGTACTTC; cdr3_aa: CASRKGANTQETQYF
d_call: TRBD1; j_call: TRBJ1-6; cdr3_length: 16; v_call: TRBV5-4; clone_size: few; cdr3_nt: TGTGCCAGCAGCGTCCCCCCCGGACAGGGGAGCTCACCCCTCCACTTT; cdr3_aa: CASSVPPGQGSSPLHF
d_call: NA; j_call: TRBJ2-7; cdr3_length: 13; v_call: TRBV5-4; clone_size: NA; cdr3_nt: TGTGCCAGCAGCCCCGACACTTCCTACGAGCAGTACTTC; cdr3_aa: CASSPDTSYEQYF
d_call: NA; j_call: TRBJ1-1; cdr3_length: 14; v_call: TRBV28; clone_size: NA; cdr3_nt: TGTGCCAGCAGTCCCACAGGGAGTTGGACTGAAGCTTTCTTT; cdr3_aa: CASSPTGSWTEAFF
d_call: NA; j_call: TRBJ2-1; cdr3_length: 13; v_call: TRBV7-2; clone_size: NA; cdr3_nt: TGTGCCAGCAGCACAGCCATATACAATGAGCAGTTCTTC; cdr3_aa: CASSTAIYNEQFF
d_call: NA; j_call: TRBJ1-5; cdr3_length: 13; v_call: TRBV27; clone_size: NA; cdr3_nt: TGTGCCAGCAGTCCGACCTGGGCTCAGCCCCAGCATTTT; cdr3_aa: CASSPTWAQPQHF
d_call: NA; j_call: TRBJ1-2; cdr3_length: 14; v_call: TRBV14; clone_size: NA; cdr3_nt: TGTGCCAGCAGCCGGGAGCAGCAGTGGTCTGGCTACACCTTC; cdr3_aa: CASSREQQWSGYTF